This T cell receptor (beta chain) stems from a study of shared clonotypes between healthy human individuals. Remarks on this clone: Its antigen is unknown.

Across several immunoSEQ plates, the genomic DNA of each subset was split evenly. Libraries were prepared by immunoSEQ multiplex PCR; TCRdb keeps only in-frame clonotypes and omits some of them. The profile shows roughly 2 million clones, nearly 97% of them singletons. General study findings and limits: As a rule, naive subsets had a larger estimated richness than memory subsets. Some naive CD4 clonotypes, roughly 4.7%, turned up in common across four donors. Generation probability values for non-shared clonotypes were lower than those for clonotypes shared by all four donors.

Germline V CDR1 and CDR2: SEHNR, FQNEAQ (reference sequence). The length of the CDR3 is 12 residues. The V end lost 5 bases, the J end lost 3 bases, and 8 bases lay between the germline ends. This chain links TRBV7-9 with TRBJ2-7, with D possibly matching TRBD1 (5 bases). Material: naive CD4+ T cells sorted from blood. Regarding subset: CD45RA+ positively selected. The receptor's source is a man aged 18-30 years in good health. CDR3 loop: CASSIQDYEQYF. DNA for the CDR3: TGTGCCAGCAGCATACAGGACTACGAGCAGTACTTC.